Reported below is one T cell receptor (beta chain). There are 14 residues in the CDR3. J was trimmed by 6 bases and V by 5 bases; bases with no gene match: 3. Germline CDR1 SGDLS, CDR2 YYNGEE. Repertoires were generated with immunoSEQ multiplex PCR, while TCRdb's copy carries only in-frame clones and drops some. The sample includes about 250,000 clones, roughly 81% seen only once; the top ten take under 5%. This entry comes from a study of blood T cell repertoires in COVID-19. The chain joins TRBV9 to TRBJ2-2, with TRBD1 identical over 11 bases. The clonotype originates from a man aged 50 or older with acute or convalescent COVID-19. The sample comprised peripheral blood. The CDR3 loop is CASRRDRGAGELFF. The CDR3 DNA reads TGTGCCAGCAGGCGGGACAGGGGGGCCGGGGAGCTGTTTTTT.